The clone carrying this T cell receptor beta chain was recorded a few times. Its antigen is unknown. These data originate in a study of identical twins. Template switching added a universal primer binding site, and final cDNA carried unique molecular identifiers. TCRdb processed the 5' RACE reads anew with MiXCR; each CDR3 protein has one entry. The table records around 490,000 distinct CDR3 sequences, around 15% of them present only once. This CDR3 spans 14 amino acids. After removal of 7 bases from V and 5 bases from J, the junction contained 7 bases not matched to a gene. From germline, CDR1 is SGHRS and CDR2 YFSETQ. Notes on the study in general: In cord blood, abundant beta clonotypes had fewer insertions; memory showed no trend.

These data also featured in a second study, about yellow fever vaccine responses in identical twins.

Sequencing was performed on CD4+ T cells sorted from blood. This receptor was obtained from a woman between 18 and 29 years old in good health. The rearrangement uses TRBV5-1 and TRBJ1-4; TRBD1 aligns across 8 bases. The CDR3 DNA reads as TGCGCCAGCGCCATAACAGGGGGGAATGAAAAACTGTTTTTT. Its translation: CASAITGGNEKLFF. The whole variable domain, filled in from reference TRBV5-1 and TRBJ1-4, reads KAGVTQTPRYLIKTRGQQVTLSCSPISGHRSVSWYQQTPGQGLQFLFEYFSETQRNKGNFPGRFSGRQFSNSRSEMNVSTLELGDSALYLCASAITGGNEKLFFGSGTQLSVL.